This T cell receptor (beta chain) was profiled in a study of human T cells and chemical hapten exposure (dated by TCRdb to the early 2020s). In terms of the full investigation: For sensitization, 2% DPC in acetone was applied to an approximately 2 cm by approximately 2 cm area of upper inner arm skin. Twenty-nine alopecia patients gave blood for TCR sequencing at one to four time points (pre-sensitization, 2, 6 and 24 weeks). Blood was sampled from patients pre-sensitization (week 0) and at 2, 6 and about 24 weeks after DPC sensitization. Libraries were pooled for sequencing, and per-sample TCR yields varied mainly because of small differences in library volumes within the pool. Patch tests used Finn chambers with 0.01% DPC on the upper back, scored after 6 days by International Contact Dermatitis Research Group standards. Most of the patients in the cohort were female, and the cohort covered alopecia areata with under or over 50% scalp involvement, alopecia totalis and alopecia universalis. Peripheral blood TCR repertoire changes were tracked in vivo in alopecia patients during primary and secondary sensitization to the hapten diphenylcyclopropenone (DPC). Weekly therapeutic DPC doses were additionally applied to the scalp of patients throughout the roughly 22-week study period.

As for this clonotype: Its antigen remains unidentified. A read error is possible here, since a much larger clone lies one base away.

What the research found in general, with its limitations: No change with DPC sensitization was found in the number of TCRs above 1 in 1000 frequency, and no evidence of global repertoire structure alterations was found. After repeated subsampling, the strength of the expansion versus patch-test correlation and the threshold at which it became significant changed. Because all patients had alopecia, a presumed autoimmune disease, the immune response of the patients might differ from that of healthy individuals. Expanded TCRs formed significantly more large CDR3 similarity clusters than pre-sensitization or healthy control sets, consistent with antigen-driven responses. The number of PT1 expanded TCRs positively correlated with patch test score, significant at thresholds 8, 16 and 32 but not 4.

The sample's time point, from its label and the paper: patch test 1, 2 weeks after DPC sensitization. According to the study, the label for this sample's treatment or condition signals: therapeutic diphenylcyclopropenone sensitization with weekly scalp DPC. Blood at each patch-test visit was drawn before the patch test was applied. Patients were eligible if aged 18 to 70, diagnosed with alopecia and judged suitable for DPC therapy, and pregnant patients were excluded. Total RNA was extracted from unfractionated whole blood that had been collected in Tempus Blood RNA tubes. The germline V gene gives CDR1 as ENHRY and CDR2 as SYGVKD. There are 14 amino acids in the CDR3, from cysteine to phenylalanine inclusive. Of the read, only the CDR3 DNA is kept; its 42 bases are in frame from base 1. V and J are truncated by 6 bases and 2 bases respectively, leaving an intervening sequence of 13 bases. The library relied on RACE. Sequenced using a NextSeq 500. Library preparation attached unique molecular identifiers to individual cDNA molecules for quantitative, reproducible TCR counting. For every blood RNA sample, sequencing covered both the TCR alpha and TCR beta chains. As for how the authors treated the data: Samples had a median of roughly 98,000 TCRs, with a range from roughly 23,224 to 700,000. The Decombinator software suite was used to annotate V, J and CDR3 in the TCR reads. For PS versus PT1 abundance plots, all samples were subsampled to the same number of TCRs (28,000). TCRs were defined as expanded if absent before sensitization and observed at least eight times at the 2-week time point. TCRdb itself trimmed the public reads at Q25 with fastp, ran MiXCR and retained productive beta chains. Every entry covers one CDR3 protein and lists the most common genes and DNA from its rows. The V and J calls and clone size come from TCRdb's table, not from the authors' own analysis. Present in this sample are approximately 57,000 distinct CDR3 sequences, over 7.5% of which were seen just once. The ten top clones hold more than 10% of the sample.

Recombination connected TRBV10-3 to TRBJ1-1; TRBD1 could be the D gene, as 5 bases match. The clonotype comes from a woman aged 40 to 50 with alopecia areata. Some clones in this sample may be carry-over from other donors' samples. Sequencing used whole blood, obtained in connection with sensitization to the hapten diphenylcyclopropenone (DPC). The sequenced DNA is TGTGCCATCAGGCTAAGGGGCATCAACACTGAAGCTTTCTTT. This translates into CAIRLRGINTEAFF.